This T cell receptor beta chain was identified during a study of beta chain features in type 1 diabetes. General study points: Possible PCR preference for shorter templates applied equally to patients and controls. All four CD4+ subsets of Type 1 diabetes patients contained TCRB CDR3s that were moderately but significantly shorter.

About this clone itself: Its antigen is unidentified.

Expressed TCRB transcripts were sequenced because the isolated RNA had all been reverse transcribed beforehand. Libraries were prepared by immunoSEQ multiplex PCR; TCRdb keeps only in-frame clonotypes and omits some of them. The sample shows over 150,000 clones, about 9% of them seen only once. The material sequenced was central memory CD4+ T cells from blood. The clonotype comes from a woman aged 18 to 35 with type 1 diabetes.

The CDR3 is CSVGVAVRGEQYF. CDR3 DNA sequence: TGCAGCGTTGGAGTGGCCGTTAGGGGCGAGCAGTACTTC. The chain is built from TRBV29-1 and TRBJ2-7, with TRBD1 as a possible D gene (5 bases). The CDR3 has 13 residues. The V end lost 4 bases, the J end lost 6 bases, and 16 bases lay between the germline ends. The germline V gene encodes CDR1 SQVTM and CDR2 ANQGSEA.